These 22 T cell receptor beta chains came from one sample sequenced in a study of OX40 agonist ivuxolimab in advanced cancers. Profiling relied on immunoSEQ multiplex PCR, and the TCRdb table lists in-frame clones only, not all of them. This table holds about 84,000 clones, 84% found once. This sample comprised CD4+ or CD8+ T cells sorted from blood, obtained in a trial of the OX40 agonist ivuxolimab. These receptors all come from an adult with an advanced solid tumor such as melanoma, head and neck, liver or kidney cancer.

This clone was seen a few times. The chain uses TRBV28 and TRBJ1-1; a possible D gene is TRBD1 (6 bases). This CDR3 comprises 15 residues. The V gene lost 8 bases and the J gene lost 8 bases, with 24 bases spanning the gap. Germline values: CDR1 MDHEN, CDR2 SYDVKM. The CDR3 DNA reads TGTGCCAGCTTTGGCTCTGGACAGCACTTGATGGAAGCTTTCTTT. It translates to CASFGSGQHLMEAFF.

J is TRBJ2-3 and V is TRBV9; the D is unclear. The CDR3 totals 15 residues. The V gene's germline CDR1 is SGDLS and CDR2 YYNGEE. V was pared by 0 bases and J by 2 bases, with 10 bases between. This chain's CDR3 is CASSVGPGDTDTQYF. CDR3 nucleotide sequence: TGTGCCAGCAGCGTAGGTCCTGGGGACACAGATACGCAGTATTTT.

The rearrangement joins TRBV5-1 to TRBJ2-7; D gene unclear. Germline CDR1 SGHRS, CDR2 YFSETQ. Trimming pared 0 bases from V and 3 bases from J, leaving 7 bases between. The CDR3 runs 13 residues. DNA of the CDR3: TGCGCCAGCAGCTTGGAAGGAGACTACGAGCAGTACTTC. Translating gives CASSLEGDYEQYF. Based on the CDR3 plus reference TRBV5-1 and TRBJ2-7, the full variable domain is KAGVTQTPRYLIKTRGQQVTLSCSPISGHRSVSWYQQTPGQGLQFLFEYFSETQRNKGNFPGRFSGRQFSNSRSEMNVSTLELGDSALYLCASSLEGDYEQYFGPGTRLTVT.

The V and J genes are TRBV18 and TRBJ1-3; 9 bases are a match to TRBD1. CDR3 size: 13 residues. The J segment lost 9 bases and the V segment lost 3 bases, leaving 3 bases of the junction unmatched. Looked up from germline, CDR1 is KGHSH and CDR2 is LQKENI. CDR3 residues: CASSPGQGFTIYF. DNA of the CDR3: TGTGCCAGCTCACCCGGACAGGGGTTCACCATATATTTT.

The J gene is TRBJ1-5, the V gene TRBV6-1; TRBD1 is a possible D gene (5 bases). In germline, CDR1 is MNHNS, CDR2 SASEGT. This CDR3 has 13 amino acids. Trimming shortened V by 5 bases and J by 6 bases, and 11 bases separated the two germline ends. In nucleotides, the CDR3 is TGTGCCAGCAGTCAAGGGGAGGTTCAGCCCCAGCATTTT. This codes for CASSQGEVQPQHF.

The chain links TRBV7-2 to TRBJ2-3; D assignment may be TRBD1 or TRBD2 (5 bases each). This CDR3 is 15 amino acids long. The V gene's germline CDR1 is SGHTA and CDR2 FQGNSA. The V end was cut by 5 bases, the J end by 2 bases, with 14 bases between. The CDR3 DNA reads TGTGCCAGCAGCCCGCGTCCCGGGACCACAGATACGCAGTATTTT. It specifies CASSPRPGTTDTQYF. Supplemented by reference TRBV7-2 and TRBJ2-3, the full variable domain reads GAGVSQSPSNKVTEKGKDVELRCDPISGHTALYWYRQSLGQGLEFLIYFQGNSAPDKSGLPSDRFSAERTGGSVSTLTIQRTQQEDSAVYLCASSPRPGTTDTQYFGPGTRLTVL.

This clone came up once. V is TRBV7-9 and J is TRBJ1-1; D ambiguous. Germline V gives CDR1 SEHNR, CDR2 FQNEAQ (reference sequence). The length of the CDR3 is 15 residues. V shed 7 bases and J shed 6 bases, with 21 bases lying between them. This CDR3 reads CASNSERTGIAEAFF. CDR3 bases: TGTGCCAGCAACTCTGAGCGGACGGGAATCGCTGAAGCTTTCTTT.

This chain connects TRBV19 to TRBJ1-1; TRBD1 might be the D (5 bases). Germline CDR1 reads LNHDA; CDR2 reads SQIVND (reference sequence). V was clipped by 8 bases and J by 1 base, with 11 bases between them. CDR3 length: 13 amino acids. The CDR3 region is CASRGIENTEAFF. In DNA, the CDR3 is TGTGCCAGTCGGGGGATCGAGAACACTGAAGCTTTCTTT.

V usage is TRBV27 and J usage is TRBJ2-3; 8 nucleotides agree with TRBD1. The CDR3 has 15 amino acids. Trimming removed 5 bases from V and 2 bases from J; junction bases left unmatched: 6. CDR1 and CDR2 (germline): MNHEY, SMNVEV (reference sequence). CDR3 sequence reads: CASSPGQGLTDTQYF. As DNA, the CDR3 is TGTGCCAGCAGTCCTGGACAGGGACTCACAGATACGCAGTATTTT.

The chain joins TRBV21-1 to TRBJ1-4. TRBV21-1 represents a pseudogene. CDR3 size: 15 residues. The CDR3 region is CASSKDPGASEKLFF. CDR3 coding DNA: TGTGCCAGCAGCAAAGACCCGGGCGCCTCGGAAAAACTGTTTTTT.

The V call is TRBV6-1, the J call TRBJ1-2; 9 bases align to TRBD1. The CDR3 spans 16 residues. CDR1 MNHNS and CDR2 SASEGT come from the germline V gene. V lost 0 bases to trimming and J lost 4 bases; unmatched junction nucleotides: 6. The CDR3 loop is CASSEASTGGLYGYTF. The CDR3 coding sequence is TGTGCCAGCAGTGAAGCTTCGACAGGGGGTCTCTATGGCTACACCTTC.

V gene TRBV7-9 combines with J gene TRBJ1-1, with 7 bases identical to TRBD1. J lost 4 bases, V lost 2 bases, and 4 bases had no gene match. Germline-derived CDR1 and CDR2 are SEHNR and FQNEAQ (reference sequence). This CDR3 is 14 amino acids long. CDR3 in amino acids: CASSLQGDSTEAFF. The CDR3 bases are TGTGCCAGCAGCTTACAAGGGGACAGCACTGAAGCTTTCTTT.

This clone appeared once. J is TRBJ1-2 and V is TRBV28, with D unresolved. This CDR3 comprises 14 residues. Germline CDR1 MDHEN, CDR2 SYDVKM. V lost 5 bases, J lost 8 bases, and 18 bases lay in between. Written as DNA, the CDR3 is TGTGCCAGCAGTCTTATCCCCCTATGGGCCGGCTACACCTTC. As protein: CASSLIPLWAGYTF.

The chain recombines TRBV7-3 with TRBJ2-3, with D possibly matching TRBD2 (5 bases). CDR1 and CDR2 from the germline V gene are SGHTA and FQGTGA. The V gene lost 0 bases and the J gene lost 5 bases, with 9 bases spanning the gap. The CDR3 runs to 14 residues. CDR3 region: CASSLTGDEDTQYF. The CDR3 coding sequence is TGTGCCAGCAGCTTAACGGGAGACGAAGATACGCAGTATTTT.

V and J are TRBV4-3 and TRBJ2-3, with 15 bases identical to TRBD2. CDR1 and CDR2 from the germline V gene are LGHNA and YSLEER. The V gene end was trimmed by 4 bases and the J gene end by 0 bases; junction bases not matched to a gene: 2. The CDR3 has 17 residues. For the CDR3, the DNA is TGCGCCAGCAGCCCGGGACTAGCGGGGGGTAGCACAGATACGCAGTATTTT. This translates into CASSPGLAGGSTDTQYF.

This clone was seen only once. The V gene is TRBV19, the J gene TRBJ1-4; D gene ambiguous. Trimming took off 3 bases at V and 6 bases at J, with 8 bases between the two ends. The CDR3 runs 13 residues. Germline values: CDR1 LNHDA, CDR2 SQIVND (reference sequence). In DNA form, the CDR3 reads TGTGCCAGTAGTATCGGCGGGGATGAAAAACTGTTTTTT. This codes for CASSIGGDEKLFF.

The chain has TRBV2 and TRBJ2-2; no reliable D call. V gave up 6 bases and J gave up 8 bases, with 13 bases separating them. Germline-derived CDR1 and CDR2 are SNHLY and FYNNEI. The CDR3 is 13 residues long. CDR3 coding DNA: TGTGCCAGCAGGGCCCTTCCCGCTGGGGAGCTGTTTTTT. Its translation is CASRALPAGELFF.

CDR3 residues: CASSYYDRVDITEAFF. The CDR3 DNA sequence: TGTGCCAGCAGTTACTACGACAGGGTGGATATAACTGAAGCTTTCTTT. This sequence joins TRBV6-5 and TRBJ1-1; 7 nucleotides match TRBD1. The CDR3 totals 16 residues. V was clipped by 1 base and J by 5 bases; unmatched bases: 10. Germline V gene data show CDR1 as MNHEY and CDR2 as SVGAGI.

The rearrangement uses TRBV7-2 and TRBJ2-7, with D possibly called TRBD1 or TRBD2 (7 bases each). V was cut by 5 bases and J by 4 bases, with 18 bases left in between. Germline CDR1 and CDR2: SGHTA and FQGNSA. CDR3 length: 15 residues. The CDR3, as DNA: TGTGCCAGCAGCAGAAGCGGGACAGAAGTTTACGAGCAGTACTTC. Translating gives CASSRSGTEVYEQYF.

CDR3 region: CASSLIPTASGANVLTF. The DNA for the CDR3 is TGTGCCAGCAGCCTGATACCGACGGCCTCTGGGGCCAACGTCCTGACTTTC. V and J are TRBV5-5 and TRBJ2-6; D gene unclear. The V gene's germline CDR1 is SGHKS and CDR2 YYEKEE (reference sequence). The V and J ends lost 4 bases and 0 bases respectively, with 14 bases between them. This CDR3 has 17 amino acids.

The rearrangement joins TRBV10-2 to TRBJ1-6; possibly TRBD1 for D (5 bases). Germline lookup yields CDR1 WSHSY and CDR2 SAAADI. Trimming pared 4 bases from V and 9 bases from J, leaving 10 bases between. CDR3 length: 13 residues. The CDR3 sequence: CASSAQGGSPLHF. CDR3 nucleotide sequence: TGCGCCAGCAGTGCCCAGGGAGGTTCACCCCTCCACTTT.

CDR3 coding DNA: TGTGCCATCAGTGAGCAGGGGGGGAATAATTCACCCCTCCACTTT. It codes for CAISEQGGNNSPLHF. This chain uses TRBV10-3 with TRBJ1-6; 7 bases agree with TRBD1. Trimming cost V 2 bases and J 5 bases; bases outside gene matches: 3. This CDR3 is built from 15 residues. Germline V gene lookup returns CDR1 ENHRY and CDR2 SYGVKD.